The rows below give T cell receptor beta chains drawn from one sample of a study of cytomegalovirus exposure and HLA in healthy donors. Here immunoSEQ multiplex PCR was the method, and the copy in TCRdb shows in-frame clones only, minus some. Of under 200,000 clones detected, almost 85% appear once; the ten largest clones hold 2.3%. Sequencing input: PBMCs. The receptors were sampled from a woman in her forties or fifties in good health and CMV-seronegative. Each CDR3 is given with its conserved first and last residue. D genes are given only for firm matches. Clone size appears in some rows only: once, few, many, or a class for an expanded clone.

CDR3 length	D gene	J gene	V gene	clone size	CDR3 protein	CDR3 DNA
14	NA	TRBJ2-3	TRBV6-5	NA	CASREPTGADTQYF	TGTGCCAGCCGCGAGCCAACGGGGGCAGATACGCAGTATTTT
15	TRBD2	TRBJ2-1	TRBV29-1	NA	CSVETSGTVYNEQFF	TGCAGCGTTGAAACTAGCGGGACTGTCTACAATGAGCAGTTCTTC
14	TRBD2	TRBJ2-5	TRBV28	NA	CASRLGLAGETQYF	TGTGCCAGCAGATTGGGACTAGCGGGAGAGACCCAGTACTTC
17	NA	TRBJ2-2	TRBV5-4	NA	CASSPSPTSSNTGELFF	TGTGCCAGCAGCCCGTCCCCCACTAGTTCGAACACCGGGGAGCTGTTTTTT
13	TRBD1	TRBJ1-1	TRBV5-4	NA	CASRGQGAGEAFF	TGTGCCAGCAGGGGACAGGGGGCGGGTGAAGCTTTCTTT
15	TRBD2	TRBJ2-7	TRBV5-4	NA	CASSWGLADSYEQYF	TGTGCCAGCAGCTGGGGACTAGCGGACTCCTACGAGCAGTACTTC
19	TRBD1	TRBJ1-5	TRBV7-8	NA	CASSLGPRTGRGLGQPQHF	TGTGCCAGCAGCTTGGGGCCGAGGACAGGGAGAGGGCTGGGTCAGCCCCAGCATTTT
12	NA	TRBJ2-2	TRBV29-1	NA	CSVVTEDGELFF	TGCAGCGTCGTGACAGAGGACGGGGAGCTGTTTTTT
14	TRBD1	TRBJ1-2	TRBV6-1	NA	CASSKTGVDYGYTF	TGTGCCAGCAGTAAGACAGGGGTGGACTATGGCTACACCTTC
15	TRBD1	TRBJ1-1	TRBV28	NA	CASSKSGTGKPEAFF	TGTGCCAGCAGTAAATCCGGGACAGGGAAGCCTGAAGCTTTCTTT
17	TRBD2	TRBJ2-2	TRBV7-8	once	CASSLVGTSGSPGELFF	TGTGCCAGCAGCTTAGTGGGGACTAGCGGGAGTCCCGGGGAGCTGTTTTTT
13	NA	TRBJ1-6	TRBV30	NA	CAWSLRGNSPLHF	TGTGCCTGGAGCCTAAGGGGGAATTCACCCCTCCACTTT
15	TRBD1	TRBJ2-2	TRBV6-4	NA	CASGLEGQAAGELFF	TGTGCCAGTGGATTGGAGGGACAGGCTGCCGGGGAGCTGTTTTTT
14	NA	TRBJ1-5	TRBV28	NA	CASSFGGENQPQHF	TGTGCCAGCAGTTTCGGAGGCGAAAATCAGCCCCAGCATTTT
15	NA	TRBJ2-1	TRBV19	NA	CASSLSGVYGNEQFF	TGTGCCAGTAGTCTATCGGGGGTATACGGCAATGAGCAGTTCTTC
15	TRBD1	TRBJ2-2	TRBV5-8	NA	CASSLTGTGVGKLFF	TGTGCCAGCAGCCTAACCGGGACAGGGGTCGGGAAGCTGTTTTTT
13	NA	TRBJ1-2	TRBV6-5	NA	CASSYSRGNGYTF	TGTGCCAGCAGTTACTCCAGGGGAAATGGCTACACCTTC
15	NA	TRBJ2-3	TRBV19	NA	CASSMRAPSTDTQYF	TGTGCCAGTAGTATGCGGGCGCCTAGCACAGATACGCAGTATTTT
14	TRBD1	TRBJ1-1	TRBV6-6	few	CASRRTGENTEAFF	TGTGCCAGCAGACGGACAGGGGAGAACACTGAAGCTTTCTTT
18	TRBD2	TRBJ2-5	TRBV7-9	NA	CSSSPIQPGRASQETQYF	TGTTCCAGCAGCCCTATCCAGCCCGGGAGGGCGAGTCAAGAGACCCAGTACTTC
13	NA	TRBJ2-1	TRBV29-1	NA	CSVAGQVGGEQFF	TGCAGCGTTGCAGGGCAGGTGGGGGGTGAGCAGTTCTTC
14	TRBD2	TRBJ2-1	TRBV29-1	once	CSYWGTSGLREQFF	TGCAGCTATTGGGGGACTAGCGGCCTTCGTGAGCAGTTCTTC
15	TRBD1	TRBJ2-3	TRBV7-8	NA	CASSLGGGTTDTQYF	TGTGCCAGCAGCTTAGGAGGGGGCACCACAGATACGCAGTATTTT
13	NA	TRBJ1-2	TRBV6-5	NA	CASSEDSTYGYTF	TGTGCCAGCAGTGAGGATAGCACATATGGCTACACCTTC
16	TRBD2	TRBJ2-2	TRBV11-1	NA	CASSQGTSGATGELFF	TGTGCCAGCAGCCAGGGGACTAGCGGAGCTACCGGGGAGCTGTTTTTT
17	TRBD2	TRBJ2-3	TRBV5-4	few	CASSPGGSGTNTDTQYF	TGTGCCAGCAGCCCGGGCGGTAGCGGGACCAACACAGATACGCAGTATTTT
15	TRBD2	TRBJ2-7	TRBV5-4	NA	CASSLGGLAGDRQYF	TGTGCCAGCAGCTTGGGAGGACTAGCGGGGGACCGGCAGTACTTC
13	NA	TRBJ1-2	TRBV30	NA	CAWSDGSMNGYTF	TGTGCCTGGAGTGATGGCAGTATGAATGGCTACACCTTC
14	NA	TRBJ2-7	TRBV5-6	once	CASSRRGGDYEQYF	TGTGCCAGCAGCAGAAGGGGGGGGGACTACGAGCAGTACTTC
14	NA	TRBJ2-3	TRBV2	NA	CASTRDASTDTQYF	TGTGCCAGCACGCGGGACGCTTCCACAGATACGCAGTATTTT
18	TRBD2	TRBJ2-7	TRBV19	few	CASTNAGLDPKQTYEQYF	TGTGCCAGTACTAACGCGGGACTAGACCCAAAACAAACTTACGAGCAGTACTTC
14	NA	TRBJ2-7	TRBV5-1	NA	CASSLVAGADEQYF	TGCGCCAGCAGCTTGGTGGCAGGGGCCGACGAGCAGTACTTC
17	TRBD2	TRBJ2-1	TRBV25-1	few	CASSDGGRALSYNEQFF	TGTGCCAGCAGTGATGGCGGGAGGGCCTTGTCCTACAATGAGCAGTTCTTC
15	NA	TRBJ1-1	TRBV27	NA	CASSLSRGRDTEAFF	TGTGCCAGCAGTTTAAGCAGGGGCAGGGACACTGAAGCTTTCTTT
14	TRBD1	TRBJ2-7	TRBV19	NA	CASSRTGAGYGQYF	TGTGCCAGTAGTAGGACAGGGGCGGGGTACGGGCAGTACTTC
13	NA	TRBJ2-5	TRBV7-9	NA	CASSLSGQETQYF	TGTGCCAGCAGCTTGTCAGGCCAAGAGACCCAGTACTTC
16	TRBD1	TRBJ1-2	TRBV7-9	NA	CASSLAWGTGGHGYTF	TGTGCCAGCAGCTTAGCTTGGGGGACAGGGGGCCATGGCTACACCTTC
14	NA	TRBJ1-1	TRBV11-3	NA	CASSLGGKDTEAFF	TGTGCCAGCAGCTTAGGCGGAAAGGACACTGAAGCTTTCTTT
21	TRBD2	TRBJ2-2	TRBV4-3	NA	CASSQDSTSGSLVGSTGELFF	TGCGCCAGCAGCCAAGATTCGACTAGCGGGAGTCTCGTAGGGAGCACCGGGGAGCTGTTTTTT
16	NA	TRBJ1-4	TRBV5-5	NA	CASSFGHLATNEKLFF	TGTGCCAGCAGCTTCGGACATCTCGCAACTAATGAAAAACTGTTTTTT
13	NA	TRBJ2-7	TRBV6-5	few	CAARPDRSYEQYF	TGTGCCGCTAGACCAGACAGGTCCTACGAGCAGTACTTC
16	TRBD1	TRBJ1-6	TRBV7-6	NA	CASSLAGQAPGSPLHF	TGTGCCAGCAGCTTAGCCGGACAGGCCCCAGGTTCACCCCTCCACTTT
14	NA	TRBJ2-1	TRBV5-1	few	CASSLEAGYNEQFF	TGCGCCAGCAGCTTGGAGGCGGGTTACAATGAGCAGTTCTTC
13	NA	TRBJ1-2	TRBV7-9	NA	CASSAIANYGYTF	TGTGCCAGCAGCGCTATCGCAAACTATGGCTACACCTTC
13	NA	TRBJ2-1	TRBV10-1	NA	CASSEQGYNEQFF	TGCGCCAGCAGTGAGCAGGGGTACAATGAGCAGTTCTTC
15	NA	TRBJ1-1	TRBV7-9	once	CASSQGLGKDTEAFF	TGTGCCAGCAGCCAAGGACTGGGTAAAGACACTGAAGCTTTCTTT
15	NA	TRBJ2-7	TRBV2	NA	CASSEARQFSYEQYF	TGTGCCAGCAGTGAAGCGCGACAGTTCTCCTACGAGCAGTACTTC
15	TRBD2	TRBJ2-7	TRBV7-8	NA	CASSRLAGDRHEQYF	TGTGCCAGCAGCCGTTTAGCGGGAGATCGTCACGAGCAGTACTTC
13	NA	TRBJ1-5	TRBV2	NA	CASRAGAAQPQHF	TGTGCCAGCAGGGCAGGGGCGGCTCAGCCCCAGCATTTT
11	NA	TRBJ2-1	TRBV5-4	few	CASSFLNEQFF	TGTGCCAGCAGCTTTCTTAATGAGCAGTTCTTC
14	TRBD2	TRBJ2-7	TRBV4-1	NA	CASSQGVGGFEQYF	TGCGCCAGCAGCCAAGGAGTGGGGGGGTTCGAGCAGTACTTC
15	TRBD2	TRBJ2-2	TRBV7-9	NA	CASSLRAGGPGELFF	TGTGCCAGCAGCTTAAGGGCGGGAGGCCCCGGGGAGCTGTTTTTT
15	NA	TRBJ2-3	TRBV28	NA	CASSFRGTAWDTQYF	TGTGCCAGCAGTTTTCGCGGGACAGCCTGGGATACGCAGTATTTT